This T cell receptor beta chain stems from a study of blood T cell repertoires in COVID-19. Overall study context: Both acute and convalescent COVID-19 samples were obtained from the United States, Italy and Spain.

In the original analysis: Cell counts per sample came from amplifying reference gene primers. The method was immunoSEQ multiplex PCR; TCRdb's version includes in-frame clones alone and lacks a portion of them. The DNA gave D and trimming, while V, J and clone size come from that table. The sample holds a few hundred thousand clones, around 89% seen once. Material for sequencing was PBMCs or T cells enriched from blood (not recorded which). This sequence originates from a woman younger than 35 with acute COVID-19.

CDR3 in amino acids: CASSLEDRGDSPLHF. The DNA of the CDR3 is TGTGCCAGCAGTTTGGAGGACAGGGGGGATTCACCCCTCCACTTT. V and J are TRBV27 and TRBJ1-6; 10 bases match TRBD1. Unmatched junction bases numbered 4, after V lost 3 bases and J lost 8 bases. The CDR3 consists of 15 residues. The germline CDR1 and CDR2 sequences are MNHEY and SMNVEV (reference sequence).